Listed below are T cell receptor beta chains from one sample, sequenced in a study of blood T cell repertoires in COVID-19. The assay was immunoSEQ multiplex PCR, and TCRdb's table has in-frame clones only and misses some. The data contain roughly 100,000 clones, approximately 78% of them singletons. The sequenced material came from peripheral blood. All receptors derive from a man between 60 and 70 years old with active or convalescent COVID-19. The CDR3 runs from the conserved cysteine through the conserved F or W. The D gene is left open where the match is weak. A clone size is listed for some rows: how often the clone was seen (once, few, many), or a class if it is expanded.

j_call d_call clone_size v_call cdr3_aa cdr3_nt
TRBJ2-3 TRBD2 NA TRBV6-1 CASSDTLAGAGDTQYF TGTGCCAGCAGTGACACACTAGCGGGAGCCGGGGATACGCAGTATTTT
TRBJ1-2 TRBD1 NA TRBV28 CASSYPGGHGYGYTF TGTGCCAGCAGTTACCCAGGGGGTCACGGCTATGGCTACACCTTC
TRBJ1-1 NA NA TRBV6-6 CASSYSSGRGEAFF TGTGCCAGCAGTTACTCGTCCGGGAGGGGTGAAGCTTTCTTT
TRBJ2-1 TRBD2 NA TRBV12-3/TRBV12-4 CASRLADGREQFF TGTGCCAGCAGGTTAGCGGACGGGAGGGAGCAGTTCTTC
TRBJ2-2 NA few TRBV4-3 CASSLRTTNTGELFF TGCGCCAGCAGCCTAAGGACAACGAACACCGGGGAGCTGTTTTTT
TRBJ1-4 TRBD1 NA TRBV28 CASSYGTGGNEKLFF TGTGCCAGCAGTTACGGGACAGGGGGAAATGAAAAACTGTTTTTT
TRBJ2-2 TRBD2 NA TRBV5-1 CASSFKREMGGGELFF TGCGCCAGCAGCTTCAAGCGGGAGATGGGCGGCGGGGAGCTGTTTTTT
TRBJ2-6 NA NA TRBV19 CASSIGARGPGANVLTF TGTGCCAGTAGTATTGGGGCAAGAGGCCCTGGGGCCAACGTCCTGACTTTC
TRBJ2-5 TRBD1 few TRBV24-1 CATSDRGQVQETQYF TGTGCCACCAGTGATCGAGGACAGGTCCAAGAGACCCAGTACTTC
TRBJ2-2 NA NA TRBV28 CASSLYRVRGELFF TGTGCCAGCAGCCTATACAGGGTTAGAGGGGAGCTGTTTTTT
TRBJ2-7 NA NA TRBV27 CASSPQGREDEQYF TGTGCCAGCAGCCCTCAGGGCAGGGAAGACGAGCAGTACTTC
TRBJ2-5 TRBD2 few TRBV6-6 CASSFVAGEETQYF TGTGCCAGCAGTTTCGTAGCGGGAGAAGAGACCCAGTACTTC
TRBJ1-2 NA few TRBV18 CASSLGSTSNYGYTF TGTGCCAGCTCACTGGGCAGTACCTCTAACTATGGCTACACCTTC
TRBJ1-1 TRBD1 NA TRBV6-5 CASKEGAMAFF TGTGCCAGCAAAGAGGGGGCTATGGCTTTCTTT
TRBJ1-1 NA NA TRBV7-8 CASSSSFSEAFF TGTGCCAGCAGCTCCTCCTTCTCCGAAGCTTTCTTT
TRBJ2-3 NA NA TRBV7-6 CASSLQEVALTDTQYF TGTGCCAGCAGCTTACAAGAGGTAGCTCTCACAGATACGCAGTATTTT
TRBJ1-2 TRBD1 NA TRBV2 CASSTGVGGYTF TGTGCCAGCAGTACAGGGGTCGGCGGCTACACCTTC
TRBJ2-3 TRBD2 NA TRBV7-8 CASNLGVAGSTDTQYF TGTGCCAGCAATCTAGGGGTAGCGGGGAGCACAGATACGCAGTATTTT
TRBJ2-4 NA NA TRBV29-1 CSVTRDKNIQYF TGCAGCGTGACCCGGGACAAAAACATTCAGTACTTC
TRBJ2-2 NA NA TRBV4-1 CASSPRQASNTGELFF TGCGCCAGCAGCCCTCGTCAGGCTTCGAACACCGGGGAGCTGTTTTTT
TRBJ2-5 TRBD2 NA TRBV29-1 CSVQPGLAVTQYF TGCAGCGTCCAACCGGGACTAGCGGTAACCCAGTACTTC
TRBJ1-1 TRBD1 NA TRBV7-2 CASSRQGQGNTEAFF TGTGCCAGCAGCAGACAGGGGCAGGGGAACACTGAAGCTTTCTTT
TRBJ2-5 NA many TRBV27 CASRDVSQSRETQYF TGTGCCAGCAGGGATGTATCCCAGAGCAGGGAGACCCAGTACTTC
TRBJ1-3 NA few TRBV7-2 CASSPGRAFGNTIYF TGTGCCAGCAGCCCGGGGAGGGCTTTTGGAAACACCATATATTTT
TRBJ1-1 NA NA TRBV6-2/TRBV6-3 CASSYGAMNTEAFF TGTGCCAGCAGTTACGGGGCTATGAACACTGAAGCTTTCTTT
TRBJ2-7 TRBD2 few TRBV28 CASSPSGPPYEQYF TGTGCCAGCAGTCCTAGCGGGCCCCCCTACGAGCAGTACTTC
TRBJ1-5 TRBD1 NA TRBV30 CAWGGQGINQPQHF TGTGCCTGGGGGGGACAGGGGATTAATCAGCCCCAGCATTTT
TRBJ1-3 NA NA TRBV7-2 CASSLGGPYSGNTIYF TGTGCCAGCAGCTTAGGGGGGCCATACTCTGGAAACACCATATATTTT
TRBJ2-2 NA NA TRBV7-3 CASSLTPGGPSGELFF TGTGCCAGCAGCTTAACACCCGGGGGACCCAGCGGGGAGCTGTTTTTT
TRBJ1-2 NA NA TRBV12-3/TRBV12-4 CASTQTANYGYTF TGTGCCAGCACCCAGACAGCCAACTATGGCTACACCTTC
TRBJ1-1 NA few TRBV18 CASSPSGDTEAFF TGTGCCAGCTCACCGTCAGGGGACACTGAAGCTTTCTTT
TRBJ2-2 TRBD2 NA TRBV27 CASSATSGRSNTGELFF TGTGCCAGCAGTGCGACTAGCGGGAGGTCTAACACCGGGGAGCTGTTTTTT
TRBJ1-1 NA NA TRBV9 CASSDTGLSTEAFF TGTGCCAGCAGCGACACAGGGTTGAGCACTGAAGCTTTCTTT
TRBJ2-7 TRBD1 NA TRBV18 CASSLGQGDTYEQYF TGTGCCAGCTCACTGGGACAGGGGGACACCTACGAGCAGTACTTC
TRBJ1-5 NA NA TRBV18 CASSPPTGPQHF TGTGCCAGCTCACCACCGACGGGGCCCCAGCATTTT
TRBJ2-1 TRBD1 NA TRBV29-1 CSAHRDRGYNEQFF TGCAGCGCCCACCGGGACAGGGGCTACAATGAGCAGTTCTTC
TRBJ2-1 NA NA TRBV29-1 CSVERNEQFF TGCAGCGTTGAGAGGAATGAGCAGTTCTTC
TRBJ1-1 TRBD1 NA TRBV5-1 CASRGTGGLTEAFF TGCGCCAGCAGGGGGACAGGGGGCCTCACTGAAGCTTTCTTT
TRBJ1-2 TRBD1 NA TRBV27 CASSSGGYGYTF TGTGCCAGCAGTTCAGGGGGCTATGGCTACACCTTC
TRBJ1-1 NA NA TRBV27 CASSFNRDRTEAFF TGTGCCAGCAGTTTTAACAGGGACCGCACTGAAGCTTTCTTT
TRBJ1-4 NA once TRBV30 CAWSRGSTNEKLFF TGTGCCTGGAGTAGGGGGTCCACTAATGAAAAACTGTTTTTT
TRBJ2-2 TRBD1 NA TRBV15 CATSSLGQGYTGELFF TGTGCCACCAGCAGCTTGGGACAGGGTTACACCGGGGAGCTGTTTTTT
TRBJ2-5 TRBD2 NA TRBV5-5 CASSHASGTNGAETQYF TGTGCCAGCAGCCACGCTAGCGGAACCAACGGGGCAGAGACCCAGTACTTC
TRBJ1-6 TRBD1 NA TRBV7-2 CASRPDRGRNSPLHF TGTGCCAGCAGACCAGACAGGGGCCGGAATTCACCCCTCCACTTT
TRBJ1-3 TRBD1 NA TRBV11-2 CASRDPGQGSGNTIYF TGTGCCAGCAGAGACCCTGGACAGGGCTCTGGAAACACCATATATTTT
TRBJ1-5 NA NA TRBV24-1 CATSDSGQTQMAQHF TGTGCCACCAGTGATTCCGGACAGACCCAAATGGCCCAGCATTTT
TRBJ1-5 NA NA TRBV19 CASSITQGFQPQHF TGTGCCAGTAGTATAACACAGGGTTTTCAGCCCCAGCATTTT
TRBJ2-5 TRBD2 NA TRBV3-1/TRBV3-2 CASRTSGRETQYF TGTGCCAGCCGGACTAGCGGGAGAGAGACCCAGTACTTC
TRBJ1-2 TRBD1 NA TRBV2 CASSERTGRYGYTF TGTGCCAGCAGTGAAAGGACAGGGCGCTATGGCTACACCTTC
TRBJ1-2 NA NA TRBV5-8 CASSVRNYGYTF TGTGCCAGCAGCGTGCGTAACTATGGCTACACCTTC
TRBJ1-1 TRBD1 NA TRBV12-5 CASALGQRNTEAFF TGTGCTAGTGCCCTGGGACAGAGGAACACTGAAGCTTTCTTT
TRBJ2-7 TRBD2 once TRBV27 CASSLASGYEQYF TGTGCCAGCAGTTTGGCTAGCGGCTACGAGCAGTACTTC
TRBJ2-7 TRBD1 NA TRBV11-2 CASSLDQGVYEQYF TGTGCCAGCAGCTTAGATCAGGGGGTTTACGAGCAGTACTTC